The clone carrying this T cell receptor beta chain has just one count. What it binds is not known. These data are taken from a study of T cell responses to AZD1222 COVID-19 vaccine. Whole-study results and caveats: CD4 TCRs covered the whole spike, strongest at regions 160-218 and 743-854.

The method was immunoSEQ multiplex PCR; TCRdb's version includes in-frame clones alone and lacks a portion of them. Among some 120,000 clones listed, 70% to 90% were seen once. CDR1 and CDR2 from the germline V gene are LNHDA and SQIVND (reference sequence). The CDR3 consists of 14 residues. The V and J ends lost 3 bases and 0 bases respectively, with 8 bases between them. The sequencing here drew on peripheral blood, taken on day 0 of AZD1222 vaccination. This chain links TRBV19 with TRBJ1-1; D not resolved. The TCR was taken from an adult in good health. The CDR3 region is CASSMSLLNTEAFF. CDR3 bases: TGTGCCAGTAGTATGTCTCTACTGAACACTGAAGCTTTCTTT.